This T cell receptor beta chain was found in a study of T-cell memory formation after mild COVID-19. Looking at the study overall: The study found TCR clusters largely donor specific. Study-wide results and limits: Some responding clones appeared in pre-infection memory, suggesting cross-reactive memory joined. From day 15 to 85, contracting clones were balanced between CD4 and CD8, whereas later expanders leaned toward CD4+.

As regards this clonotype: The antigen is not known.

V shed 5 bases and J shed 5 bases, with 12 bases lying between them. Germline V lookup: CDR1 SGHTA, CDR2 FQGNSA. The CDR3 length is 14 residues. MiXCR was run by TCRdb on the 5' RACE reads, yielding one entry per CDR3 protein. The profile shows about 340,000 distinct CDR3 sequences, under 15% of them singletons. This clonotype originated in a man younger than 30 who had mild COVID-19 (a few samples of this study predate the infection). Cell type and time point are not known. V usage is TRBV7-2 and J usage is TRBJ2-2, with unresolved D. Material for sequencing was PBMCs or a T cell subset sorted from them (not recorded which). The DNA of the CDR3 is TGTGCCAGCAGCACCCCTCTAGGGACCGGGGAGCTGTTTTTT. Translation gives CASSTPLGTGELFF.